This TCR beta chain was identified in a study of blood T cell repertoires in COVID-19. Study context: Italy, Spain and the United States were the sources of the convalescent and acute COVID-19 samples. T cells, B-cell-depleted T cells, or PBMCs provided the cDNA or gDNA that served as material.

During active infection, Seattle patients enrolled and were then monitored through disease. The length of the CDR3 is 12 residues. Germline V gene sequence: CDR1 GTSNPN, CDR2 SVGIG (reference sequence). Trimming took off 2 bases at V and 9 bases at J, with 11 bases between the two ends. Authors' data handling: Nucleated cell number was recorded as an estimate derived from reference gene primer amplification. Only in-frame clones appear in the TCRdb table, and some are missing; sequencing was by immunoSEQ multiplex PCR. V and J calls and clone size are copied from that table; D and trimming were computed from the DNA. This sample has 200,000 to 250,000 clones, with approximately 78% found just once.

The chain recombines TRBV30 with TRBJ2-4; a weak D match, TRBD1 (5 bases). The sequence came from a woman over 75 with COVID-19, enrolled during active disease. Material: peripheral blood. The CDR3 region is CAWSRQGTIQYF. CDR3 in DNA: TGTGCCTGGAGTCGGCAGGGAACCATTCAGTACTTC.